These 28 T cell receptor beta chains came from one sample sequenced in a study of cytomegalovirus exposure and HLA in healthy donors. The PCR had 60 Vbeta and 13 Jbeta primers. Clones were sequenced by immunoSEQ multiplex PCR, and TCRdb holds only the in-frame ones, with some missing. The data contain approximately 92,000 clones, 70% to 80% of them singletons. Sequenced input: PBMCs. The receptors originated from a man aged 60-69 years in good health and CMV-seronegative.

The genes are TRBV11-2 and TRBJ2-5; TRBD2 aligns across 7 bases. V was pared by 1 base and J by 3 bases, with 8 bases of the junction left unmatched. Per the germline V gene, CDR1 is SGHAT and CDR2 is FQNNGV. CDR3 length equals 16 residues. The CDR3 spells CASSLGAPGTKETQYF. CDR3 bases: TGTGCCAGCAGCTTAGGAGCCCCAGGGACTAAAGAGACCCAGTACTTC. The full variable domain, in which reference TRBV11-2 and TRBJ2-5 provide the parts outside the CDR3, is EAGVAQSPRYKIIEKRQSVAFWCNPISGHATLYWYQQILGQGPKLLIQFQNNGVVDDSQLPKDRFSAERLKGVDSTLKIQPAKLEDSAVYLCASSLGAPGTKETQYFGPGTRLLVL.

The chain links TRBV6-6 to TRBJ2-5; 8 bases match TRBD2. Looked up from germline, CDR1 is MNHNY and CDR2 is SVGAGI (reference sequence). V trimming: 7 bases; J trimming: 3 bases; junction bases outside the gene matches: 7. The CDR3 is 14 amino acids. The CDR3 here is CASTPSGWEETQYF. DNA of the CDR3: TGTGCCAGCACTCCTAGCGGGTGGGAAGAGACCCAGTACTTC.

The sample holds one count of this clone. This chain uses TRBV28 with TRBJ1-2; D is perhaps TRBD1 (5 bases). In germline, CDR1 is MDHEN, CDR2 SYDVKM. The V gene lost 5 bases and the J gene lost 4 bases, with 14 bases spanning the gap. The CDR3 covers 14 residues. The CDR3 nucleotides read TGTGCCAGCAGTCCCCACAGGACGGGCTATGGCTACACCTTC. As protein: CASSPHRTGYGYTF.

The CDR3 sequence: CASSESVAGGPRGEQYF. CDR3 bases: TGCGCCAGCAGTGAGTCGGTAGCGGGAGGGCCCAGGGGCGAGCAGTACTTC. This chain links TRBV10-2 with TRBJ2-7; 11 bases are a match to TRBD2. CDR3 size: 17 residues. Germline assignment: CDR1 WSHSY and CDR2 SAAADI. J gave up 6 bases and V 0 bases, and 10 bases lay outside the gene matches.

This clone was detected once. This chain uses TRBV19 with TRBJ1-6; unclear D gene. The CDR3 extends over 14 amino acids. V gave up 6 bases and J gave up 6 bases, with 12 bases separating them. Germline V gene data show CDR1 as LNHDA and CDR2 as SQIVND (reference sequence). The CDR3 region is CASREGGSNSPLHF. The CDR3 region has the DNA TGTGCCAGTAGGGAGGGAGGTAGTAATTCACCCCTCCACTTT.

The CDR3 bases are TGTGCCAGCAGCTTAGCGACAAGCAACACTGAAGCTTTCTTT. It codes for CASSLATSNTEAFF. The rearrangement links TRBV7-2 to TRBJ1-1; D gene uncertain. Trimming stripped 0 bases from V and 2 bases from J, with 7 bases between. This CDR3 region has 14 residues. Germline assignment: CDR1 SGHTA and CDR2 FQGNSA.

This clone was observed once. The CDR3 region is CASSPPLGGPGNTIYF. CDR3 sequence (DNA): TGTGCCAGCTCACCACCTCTCGGGGGTCCTGGAAACACCATATATTTT. The chain couples TRBV18 to TRBJ1-3; D possibly corresponds to TRBD1 (5 bases). CDR1 and CDR2 (germline): KGHSH, LQKENI. Trimming took off 0 bases at V and 2 bases at J, with 11 bases between the two ends. CDR3 length equals 16 residues.

This chain joins TRBV2 and TRBJ2-1; D is possibly TRBD1 (5 bases). V was pared by 6 bases and J by 0 bases, with 6 bases between. The germline gives CDR1 SNHLY, CDR2 FYNNEI. The CDR3 is 13 residues long. The CDR3 nucleotides read TGTGCCAGCAGCCAGGGCTCCTACAATGAGCAGTTCTTC. Protein product: CASSQGSYNEQFF.

The chain combines TRBV18 with TRBJ2-7; no definite D call. Germline assignment: CDR1 KGHSH and CDR2 LQKENI. CDR3 length equals 15 residues. The V end was cut by 0 bases, the J end by 0 bases, with 9 bases between. The CDR3 coding sequence is TGTGCCAGCTCACCACCCGGGTTGGACTCCTACGAGCAGTACTTC. It specifies CASSPPGLDSYEQYF.

This clone was observed a handful of times. This chain connects TRBV6-1 to TRBJ1-6; D is unresolved. V dropped 2 bases and J dropped 4 bases, with 12 bases sitting between them. The CDR3 has 16 residues. Germline V gives CDR1 MNHNS, CDR2 SASEGT. The CDR3 bases are TGTGCCAGCAGTGAACAGGTCACCGCTTATAATTCACCCCTCCACTTT. Protein product: CASSEQVTAYNSPLHF.

The J gene is TRBJ2-5, the V gene TRBV4-2; a weak D match, TRBD2 (7 bases). This CDR3 has 15 residues. CDR1 and CDR2 (germline): LGHNA, YNFKEQ. V lost 1 base to trimming and J lost 4 bases, with 13 bases between them. The CDR3 DNA reads TGTGCCAGCAGCCAAGGAGGGGGACTACCAGAGACCCAGTACTTC. It translates to CASSQGGGLPETQYF.

The V call is TRBV10-3, the J call TRBJ2-2, with D perhaps TRBD2 (5 bases). Trimming stripped 1 base from V and 5 bases from J, with 14 bases between. The CDR3 length is 16 residues. Germline CDR1 is ENHRY and CDR2 is SYGVKD. CDR3 bases: TGTGCCATCAGTGAGTTTGGGCGGACTCCTACCGGGGAGCTGTTTTTT. Translated, it gives CAISEFGRTPTGELFF.

V and J are TRBV5-1 and TRBJ1-1, with D unclear. From germline, CDR1 is SGHRS and CDR2 YFSETQ. V gave up 5 bases and J gave up 5 bases, with 19 bases separating them. There are 15 residues in the CDR3. CDR3 DNA sequence: TGCGCCAGCAGTGGCCAGACCCCTGGGAGGACTGAAGCTTTCTTT. This codes for CASSGQTPGRTEAFF. Combining the CDR3 with reference TRBV5-1 and TRBJ1-1 gives the whole variable domain KAGVTQTPRYLIKTRGQQVTLSCSPISGHRSVSWYQQTPGQGLQFLFEYFSETQRNKGNFPGRFSGRQFSNSRSEMNVSTLELGDSALYLCASSGQTPGRTEAFFGQGTRLTVV.

V gene TRBV7-6 combines with J gene TRBJ2-7, with 12 bases aligning to TRBD1. CDR1 and CDR2 from the germline V gene are SGHVS and FNYEAQ. This CDR3 is 15 amino acids long. The V segment lost 6 bases and the J segment 5 bases; nucleotides outside the gene matches: 8. CDR3 protein: CASSDGGTGGHEQYF. Here the CDR3 DNA reads TGTGCCAGCAGTGACGGTGGGACAGGGGGCCACGAGCAGTACTTC.

This clone was seen a handful of times. A far larger clone is a single base away, which makes a read error likely. V is TRBV4-3 and J is TRBJ1-1, with D hard to call. Germline values: CDR1 LGHNA, CDR2 YSLEER. The ends were cut back, 3 bases at V and 11 bases at J, with 22 bases in the middle. The CDR3 sequence is 15 residues long. The CDR3 is CASSQSPPRRTGAFF. As DNA, the CDR3 is TGCGCCAGCAGCCAGTCCCCGCCCCGCAGGACGGGGGCTTTCTTT.

The chain links TRBV15 to TRBJ2-5; 8 bases align to TRBD1. Germline V lookup: CDR1 LNHNV, CDR2 YYDKDF (reference sequence). Trimming at V came to 1 base and at J to 4 bases, leaving 11 bases not matched to a gene. The CDR3 contains 17 residues. The DNA for the CDR3 is TGTGCCACCAGCAGAGGGGACAGGAACACTTTCGGAGAGACCCAGTACTTC. Protein product: CATSRGDRNTFGETQYF.

As for this clone: Other DNA sequences from this sample encode an identical CDR3 as well. V usage is TRBV5-4 and J usage is TRBJ2-7, with TRBD1 as a possible D gene (6 bases). CDR3 size: 13 residues. Trimming stripped 0 bases from V and 7 bases from J, with 11 bases between. CDR1 is SGHNT and CDR2 is YYREEE in the germline V gene (reference sequence). The CDR3 reads CASSLDRAYEQYF. The CDR3 DNA is TGTGCCAGCAGCTTGGACAGGGCTTATGAGCAGTACTTC.

V usage is TRBV19 and J usage is TRBJ2-1, with D tentatively TRBD2 (7 bases). Germline CDR1 reads LNHDA; CDR2 reads SQIVND (reference sequence). This CDR3 region has 16 residues. The germline V and J ends were trimmed by 5 bases and 13 bases, with 27 bases remaining between them. The CDR3 is CASSARKNAGGLGQFF. DNA for the CDR3: TGTGCCAGTAGTGCTCGTAAAAACGCCGGGGGGCTCGGACAGTTCTTC. Full variable domain (outside the CDR3, taken from reference TRBV19 and TRBJ2-1): DGGITQSPKYLFRKEGQNVTLSCEQNLNHDAMYWYRQDPGQGLRLIYYSQIVNDFQKGDIAEGYSVSREKKESFPLTVTSAQKNPTAFYLCASSARKNAGGLGQFFGPGTRLTVL.

The chain joins TRBV10-3 to TRBJ2-3, with TRBD2 identical over 9 bases. The CDR3 runs to 18 residues. From germline, CDR1 is ENHRY and CDR2 SYGVKD. With V trimmed by 4 bases and J by 1 base, 12 bases remained unmatched. The CDR3 DNA follows: TGTGCCATCAGTGCCATCGGAGGGGCTAGCGGGGGCACAGATACGCAGTATTTT. Amino acids: CAISAIGGASGGTDTQYF.

The V gene is TRBV5-4, the J gene TRBJ2-3; D may be TRBD2 (5 bases). Germline CDR1 and CDR2: SGHNT and YYREEE (reference sequence). The germline V and J ends were trimmed by 0 bases and 7 bases, with 12 bases remaining between them. The CDR3 length is 14 residues. The DNA for the CDR3 is TGTGCCAGCAGCTTGGCGGGAAGCCCATATACGCAGTATTTT. Encoded protein: CASSLAGSPYTQYF.

The V call is TRBV6-1, the J call TRBJ2-1; tentatively, D is TRBD2 (6 bases). There are 11 residues in the CDR3. Germline CDR1 MNHNS, CDR2 SASEGT. V lost 8 bases and J lost 12, with 14 bases in between. In DNA form, the CDR3 reads TGTGCCAGCGGCTCATACGGGGGGCAGTTCTTC. Its translation: CASGSYGGQFF.

The J gene is TRBJ2-5, the V gene TRBV5-1, with unresolved D. Germline CDR1 reads SGHRS; CDR2 reads YFSETQ. The V and J ends lost 5 bases and 7 bases respectively, with 18 bases between them. The CDR3 is made up of 14 amino acids. CDR3 DNA sequence: TGCGCCAGCAGTTGGGTAGCAAGATTCGGGACCCAGTACTTC. The encoded protein is CASSWVARFGTQYF.

The V gene is TRBV29-1, the J gene TRBJ2-1; 8 bases line up with TRBD1. The germline V gene has CDR1 SQVTM and CDR2 ANQGSEA. The CDR3 has 11 amino acids. J gave up 8 bases and V 5 bases, and 2 bases lay outside the gene matches. The CDR3 DNA sequence: TGCAGCGTTCAGGGGGCCGATGAGCAGTTCTTC. It is translated as CSVQGADEQFF.

This clone showed up just a few times. The genes are TRBV5-4 and TRBJ1-3; D call uncertain. Trimming removed 4 bases from V and 2 bases from J, with 7 bases in between. From germline, CDR1 is SGHNT and CDR2 YYREEE (reference sequence). The length of the CDR3 is 13 residues. CDR3 in amino acids: CASSRDTGNTIYF. CDR3 coding DNA: TGTGCCAGCAGCCGGGATACTGGAAACACCATATATTTT.

The gene calls are TRBV27 and TRBJ2-7, with TRBD2 matching 7 bases. J gave up 5 bases and V 2 bases, and 3 bases lay outside the gene matches. There are 13 residues in the CDR3. The germline CDR1 and CDR2 sequences are MNHEY and SMNVEV (reference sequence). The DNA of the CDR3 is TGTGCCAGCAGTTTAGATCGGGGGGACGAGCAGTACTTC. Protein product: CASSLDRGDEQYF.

This clone came up a few times. The chain couples TRBV11-2 to TRBJ1-3, with 7 bases that match TRBD1. CDR1 is SGHAT, CDR2 FQNNGV, per germline. V gave up 5 bases and J gave up 4 bases; unmatched junction bases: 17. This CDR3 comprises 18 residues. CDR3 residues: CASSPYGARGPGGNTIYF. The CDR3 coding sequence is TGTGCCAGCAGCCCCTATGGGGCAAGGGGGCCGGGGGGAAACACCATATATTTT.

The genes are TRBV5-1 and TRBJ1-2, with D possibly TRBD1 on 5 matching bases. V gave up 4 bases and J gave up 2 bases, with 21 bases separating them. The CDR3 length is 17 residues. Germline CDR1 is SGHRS and CDR2 is YFSETQ. CDR3 in amino acids: CASSPNPLGLPNYGYTF. As DNA, the CDR3 is TGCGCCAGCAGCCCTAACCCGCTGGGACTGCCGAACTATGGCTACACCTTC.

This clone was picked up one time. The chain uses TRBV21-1 and TRBJ2-1; TRBD2, as called in the table, went unchecked against the DNA. TRBV21-1 is a documented pseudogene. This CDR3 spans 17 amino acids. In nucleotides, the CDR3 is TGTGCCAGCAGCAAAATGACTAGCGGGAGGCGGGGTAATGAGCAGTTCTTC. Translated: CASSKMTSGRRGNEQFF.